The source of this T cell receptor (beta chain) is a study of radiotherapy plus CTLA-4 blockade in lung cancer (dated by TCRdb to the late 2010s). For context, the study as a whole: Objective responses were observed in 15% to 20% of enrolled patients, and disease control was achieved in 30% to 40%.

The protocol used for the library was the immunoSEQ multiplex PCR assay. The clones in this table, taken by TCRdb from immuneACCESS, are in-frame only. Not every clone is retained; where verified, under half of the shortfall comes from an unresolved V gene, and the cause of the rest is unknown. A total of about 49,000 clones appear in this sample, approximately 90% of them only once. The ten most abundant clones make up less than 9% of the sample. Paper-wide results and their limitations: The strongest predictors of response were reported to be early dynamic shifts in blood T cell clones along with a rise in serum interferon-beta following radiation. After treatment with radiotherapy and ipilimumab, TCR clones that came from tumors expanded in the peripheral blood.

The study evaluated CTLA-4 blockade (ipilimumab) given together with focal radiation therapy in patients who had chemo-refractory metastatic non-small-cell lung cancer. Comment on this clone: Its antigen is unknown. No much larger clone exists at a distance of one base, and base qualities are not known.

The sample here was peripheral blood, taken from a patient treated with radiotherapy plus ipilimumab. This receptor was identified in a human donor with non-small cell lung cancer whose response to radiotherapy plus ipilimumab could not be evaluated.

The CDR3 sequence is CASSLLAGGGTDTQYF. The DNA is TGCGCCAGCAGCTTACTAGCGGGGGGCGGGACAGATACGCAGTATTTT. The rearranged segments are TRBV5-1 and TRBJ2-3; 12 bases in the junction line up with TRBD2. V lost 2 bases and J lost 3 bases, and the count of bases not matched to a germline gene is 4. The CDR3 holds 16 amino acids from the cysteine to the phenylalanine. The read is trimmed to its CDR3 DNA, 48 bases read in frame from base 1. Per the germline V gene, SGHRS is the CDR1 and YFSETQ is the CDR2.